This T cell receptor beta chain was observed in a study of blood T cell repertoires in COVID-19. In this sample, this clone turned up a few times. The V segment lost 0 bases and the J segment 9 bases; nucleotides outside the gene matches: 3. Per germline, CDR1 SGHRS and CDR2 YFSETQ. The CDR3 consists of 14 residues. The assay was immunoSEQ multiplex PCR, and TCRdb's table has in-frame clones only and misses some. The repertoire holds roughly 120,000 clones, with 70% to 80% as singletons. The source is a man aged 45-65 years with acute or convalescent COVID-19. The chain is built from TRBV5-1 and TRBJ1-6; 7 nucleotides agree with TRBD1. The sample taken for sequencing was peripheral blood. The CDR3 DNA follows: TGCGCCAGCAGCTTGGGACAGGGCGGTTCACCCCTCCACTTT. Amino acid sequence: CASSLGQGGSPLHF. The whole variable domain, remainder taken from reference TRBV5-1 and TRBJ1-6, is KAGVTQTPRYLIKTRGQQVTLSCSPISGHRSVSWYQQTPGQGLQFLFEYFSETQRNKGNFPGRFSGRQFSNSRSEMNVSTLELGDSALYLCASSLGQGGSPLHFGNGTRLTVT.